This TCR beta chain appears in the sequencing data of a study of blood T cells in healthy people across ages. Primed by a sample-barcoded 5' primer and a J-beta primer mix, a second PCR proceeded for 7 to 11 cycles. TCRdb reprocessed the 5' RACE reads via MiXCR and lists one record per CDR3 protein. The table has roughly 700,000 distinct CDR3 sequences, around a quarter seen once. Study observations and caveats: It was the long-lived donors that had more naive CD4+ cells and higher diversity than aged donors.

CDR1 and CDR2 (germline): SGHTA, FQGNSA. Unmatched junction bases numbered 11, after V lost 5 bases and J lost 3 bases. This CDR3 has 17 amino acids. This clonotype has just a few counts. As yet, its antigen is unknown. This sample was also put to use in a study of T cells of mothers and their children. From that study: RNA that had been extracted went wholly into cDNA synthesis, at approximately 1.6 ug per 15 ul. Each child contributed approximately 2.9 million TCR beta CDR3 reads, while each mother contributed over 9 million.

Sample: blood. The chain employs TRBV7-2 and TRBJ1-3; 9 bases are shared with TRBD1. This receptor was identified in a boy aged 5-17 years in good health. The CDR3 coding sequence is TGTGCCAGCAGCCTTCGGACAGGGGACTTCGGTGGAAACACCATATATTTT. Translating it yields CASSLRTGDFGGNTIYF.